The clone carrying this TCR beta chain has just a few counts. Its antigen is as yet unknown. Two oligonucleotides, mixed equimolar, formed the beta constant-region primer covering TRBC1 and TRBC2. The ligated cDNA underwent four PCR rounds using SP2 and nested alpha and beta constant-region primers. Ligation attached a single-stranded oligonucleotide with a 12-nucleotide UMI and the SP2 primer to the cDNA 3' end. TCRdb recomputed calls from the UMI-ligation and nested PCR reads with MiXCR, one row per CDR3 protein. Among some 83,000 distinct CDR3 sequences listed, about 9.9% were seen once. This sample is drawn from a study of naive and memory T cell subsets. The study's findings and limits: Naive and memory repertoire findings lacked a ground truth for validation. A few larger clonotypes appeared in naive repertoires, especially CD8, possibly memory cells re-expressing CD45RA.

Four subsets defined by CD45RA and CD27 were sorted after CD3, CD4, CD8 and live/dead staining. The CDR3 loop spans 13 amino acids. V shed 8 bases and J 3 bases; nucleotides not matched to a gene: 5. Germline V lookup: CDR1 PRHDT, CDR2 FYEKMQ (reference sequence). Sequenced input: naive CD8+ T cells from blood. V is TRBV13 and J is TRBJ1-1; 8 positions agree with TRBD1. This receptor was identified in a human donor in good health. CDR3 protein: CASLTGGDTEAFF. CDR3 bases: TGTGCCAGCCTCACAGGGGGGGACACTGAAGCTTTCTTT.